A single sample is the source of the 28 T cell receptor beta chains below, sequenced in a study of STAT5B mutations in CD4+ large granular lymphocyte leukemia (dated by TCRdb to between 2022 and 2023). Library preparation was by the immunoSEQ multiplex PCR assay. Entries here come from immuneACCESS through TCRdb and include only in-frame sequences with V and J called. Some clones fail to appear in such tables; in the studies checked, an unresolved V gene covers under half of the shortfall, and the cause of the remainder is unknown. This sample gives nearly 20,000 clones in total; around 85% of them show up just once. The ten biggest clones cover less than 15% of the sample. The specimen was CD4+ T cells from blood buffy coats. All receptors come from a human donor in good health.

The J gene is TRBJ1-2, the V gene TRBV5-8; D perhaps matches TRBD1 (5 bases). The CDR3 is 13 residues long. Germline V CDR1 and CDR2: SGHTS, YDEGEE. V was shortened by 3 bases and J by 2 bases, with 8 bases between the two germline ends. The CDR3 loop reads CASSYDRNYGYTF. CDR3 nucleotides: TGTGCCAGCAGCTACGACAGAAACTATGGCTACACCTTC.

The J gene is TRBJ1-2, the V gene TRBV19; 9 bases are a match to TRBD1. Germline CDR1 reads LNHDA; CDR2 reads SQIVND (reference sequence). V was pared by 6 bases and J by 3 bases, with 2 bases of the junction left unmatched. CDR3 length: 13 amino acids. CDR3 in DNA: TGTGCCAGTAGCGACAGGGGGTACTATGGCTACACCTTC. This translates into CASSDRGYYGYTF.

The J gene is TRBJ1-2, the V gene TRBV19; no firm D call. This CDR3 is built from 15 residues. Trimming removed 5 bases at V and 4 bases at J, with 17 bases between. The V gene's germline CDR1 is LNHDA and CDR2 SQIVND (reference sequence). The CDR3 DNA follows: TGTGCCAGTAGTGTGGGTGTGGAGGCTGTCTATGGCTACACCTTC. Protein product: CASSVGVEAVYGYTF.

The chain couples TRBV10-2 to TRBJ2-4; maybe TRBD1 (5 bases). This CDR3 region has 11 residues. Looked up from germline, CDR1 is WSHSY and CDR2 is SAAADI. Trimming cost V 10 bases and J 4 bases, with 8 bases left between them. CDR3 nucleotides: TGCGCCACCAGACAGAAAAACATTCAGTACTTC. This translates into CATRQKNIQYF.

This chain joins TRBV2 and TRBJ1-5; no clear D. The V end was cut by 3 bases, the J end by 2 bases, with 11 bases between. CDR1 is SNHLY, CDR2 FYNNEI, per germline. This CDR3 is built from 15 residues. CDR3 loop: CASSEDGVGNQPQHF. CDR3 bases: TGTGCCAGCAGTGAGGATGGGGTTGGCAATCAGCCCCAGCATTTT. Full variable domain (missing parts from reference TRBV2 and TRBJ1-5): EPEVTQTPSHQVTQMGQEVILRCVPISNHLYFYWYRQILGQKVEFLVSFYNNEISEKSEIFDDQFSVERPDGSNFTLKIRSTKLEDSAMYFCASSEDGVGNQPQHFGDGTRLSIL.

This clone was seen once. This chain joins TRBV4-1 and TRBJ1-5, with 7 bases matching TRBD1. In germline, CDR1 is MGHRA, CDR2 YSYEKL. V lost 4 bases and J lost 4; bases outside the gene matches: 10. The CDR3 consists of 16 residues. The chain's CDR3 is CASSPYRGFQNQPQHF. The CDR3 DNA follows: TGCGCCAGCAGCCCCTACAGGGGCTTCCAAAATCAGCCCCAGCATTTT.

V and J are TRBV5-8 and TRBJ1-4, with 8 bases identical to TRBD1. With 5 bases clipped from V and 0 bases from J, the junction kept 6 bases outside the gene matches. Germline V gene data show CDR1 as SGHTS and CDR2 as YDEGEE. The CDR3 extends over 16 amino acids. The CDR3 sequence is CASSHGQGTTNEKLFF. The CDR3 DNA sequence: TGTGCCAGCAGTCATGGACAGGGAACAACTAATGAAAAACTGTTTTTT.

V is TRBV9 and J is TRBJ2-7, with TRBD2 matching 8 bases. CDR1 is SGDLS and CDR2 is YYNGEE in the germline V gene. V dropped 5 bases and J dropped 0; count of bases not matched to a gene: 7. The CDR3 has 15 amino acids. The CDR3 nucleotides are TGTGCCAGCAGTCCCCGGACTAGCTCCTCCTACGAGCAGTACTTC. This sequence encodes CASSPRTSSSYEQYF.

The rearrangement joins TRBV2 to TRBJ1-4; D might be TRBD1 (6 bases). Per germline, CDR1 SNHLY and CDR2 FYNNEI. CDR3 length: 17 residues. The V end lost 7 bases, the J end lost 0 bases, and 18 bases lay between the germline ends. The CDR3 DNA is TGTGCCAGCACCTTAAGGGGGACAAGCGCAACTAATGAAAAACTGTTTTTT. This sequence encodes CASTLRGTSATNEKLFF.

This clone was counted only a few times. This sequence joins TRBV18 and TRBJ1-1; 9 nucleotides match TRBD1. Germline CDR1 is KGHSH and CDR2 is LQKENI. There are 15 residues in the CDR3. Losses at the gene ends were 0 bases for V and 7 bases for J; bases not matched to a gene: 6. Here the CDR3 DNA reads TGTGCCAGCTCACCACCCGGACAGGGGAGAGGTGAAGCTTTCTTT. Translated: CASSPPGQGRGEAFF.

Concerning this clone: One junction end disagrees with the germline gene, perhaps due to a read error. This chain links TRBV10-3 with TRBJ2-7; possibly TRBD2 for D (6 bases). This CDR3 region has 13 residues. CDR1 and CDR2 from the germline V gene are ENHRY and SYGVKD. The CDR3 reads CAISESILRDKNF. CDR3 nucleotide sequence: TGTGCCATCAGTGAGTCGATTTTGCGGGATAAAAACTTC.

The CDR3 loop reads CASSLEASSYNEQFF. CDR3 coding DNA: TGTGCCAGCAGCTTGGAGGCTAGCTCCTACAATGAGCAGTTCTTC. This chain links TRBV5-4 with TRBJ2-1, with unresolved D. In germline, CDR1 is SGHNT, CDR2 YYREEE (reference sequence). The CDR3 runs 15 residues. Trimming removed 0 bases at V and 0 bases at J, with 7 bases between.

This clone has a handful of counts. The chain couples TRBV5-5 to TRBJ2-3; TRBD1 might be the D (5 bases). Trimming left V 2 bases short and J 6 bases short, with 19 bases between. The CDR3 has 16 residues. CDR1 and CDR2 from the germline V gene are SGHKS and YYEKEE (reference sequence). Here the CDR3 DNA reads TGTGCCAGCAGCTTTAAGGCAGCCGGCAGGGTGGATACGCAGTATTTT. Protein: CASSFKAAGRVDTQYF.

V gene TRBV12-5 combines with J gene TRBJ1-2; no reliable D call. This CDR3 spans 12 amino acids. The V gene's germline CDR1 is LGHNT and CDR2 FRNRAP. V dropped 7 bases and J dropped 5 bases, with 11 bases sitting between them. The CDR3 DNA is TGTGCTAGTGCCCCTCAGTCGTATGGCTACACCTTC. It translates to CASAPQSYGYTF.

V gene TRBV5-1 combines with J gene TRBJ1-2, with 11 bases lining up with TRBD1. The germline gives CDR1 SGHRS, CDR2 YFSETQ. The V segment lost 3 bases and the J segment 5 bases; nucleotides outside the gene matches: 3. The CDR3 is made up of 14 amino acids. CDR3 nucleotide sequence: TGCGCCAGCAGCTCCGGGACAGGGGGGTATGGCTACACCTTC. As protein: CASSSGTGGYGYTF.

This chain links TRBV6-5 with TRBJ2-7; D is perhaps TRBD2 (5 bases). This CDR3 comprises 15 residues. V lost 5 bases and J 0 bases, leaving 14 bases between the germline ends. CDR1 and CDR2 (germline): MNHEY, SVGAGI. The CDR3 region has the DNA TGTGCCAGCAGTCCGTTTAGCGAGAGCTCCTACGAGCAGTACTTC. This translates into CASSPFSESSYEQYF.

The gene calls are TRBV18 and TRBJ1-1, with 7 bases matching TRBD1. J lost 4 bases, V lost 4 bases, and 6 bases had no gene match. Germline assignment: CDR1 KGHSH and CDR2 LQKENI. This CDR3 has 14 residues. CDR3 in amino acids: CASSLYSGGTEAFF. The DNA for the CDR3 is TGTGCCAGCTCACTGTACTCAGGGGGCACTGAAGCTTTCTTT.

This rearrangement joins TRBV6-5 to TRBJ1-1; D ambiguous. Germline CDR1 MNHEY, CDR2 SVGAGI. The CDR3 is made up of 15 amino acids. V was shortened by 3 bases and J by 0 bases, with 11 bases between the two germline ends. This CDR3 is CASSYGEGMNTEAFF. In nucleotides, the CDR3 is TGTGCCAGCAGTTATGGAGAGGGCATGAACACTGAAGCTTTCTTT.

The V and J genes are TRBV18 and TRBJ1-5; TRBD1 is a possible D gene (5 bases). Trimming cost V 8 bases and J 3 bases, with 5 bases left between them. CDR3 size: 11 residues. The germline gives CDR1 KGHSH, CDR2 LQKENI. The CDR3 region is CASGANQPQHF. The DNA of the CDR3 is TGTGCCAGCGGGGCCAATCAGCCCCAGCATTTT.

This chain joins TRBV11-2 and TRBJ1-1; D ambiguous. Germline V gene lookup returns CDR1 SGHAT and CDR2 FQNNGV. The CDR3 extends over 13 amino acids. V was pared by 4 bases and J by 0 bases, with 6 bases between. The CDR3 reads CASSSYMNTEAFF. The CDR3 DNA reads TGTGCCAGCAGCTCGTATATGAACACTGAAGCTTTCTTT. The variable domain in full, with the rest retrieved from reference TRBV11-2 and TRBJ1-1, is EAGVAQSPRYKIIEKRQSVAFWCNPISGHATLYWYQQILGQGPKLLIQFQNNGVVDDSQLPKDRFSAERLKGVDSTLKIQPAKLEDSAVYLCASSSYMNTEAFFGQGTRLTVV.

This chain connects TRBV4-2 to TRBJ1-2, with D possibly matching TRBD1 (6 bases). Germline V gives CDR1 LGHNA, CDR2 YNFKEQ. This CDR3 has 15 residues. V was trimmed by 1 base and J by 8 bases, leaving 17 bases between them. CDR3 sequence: CASSQARGTPGGYTF. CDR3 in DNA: TGTGCCAGCAGCCAAGCTCGGGGGACACCTGGGGGCTACACCTTC.

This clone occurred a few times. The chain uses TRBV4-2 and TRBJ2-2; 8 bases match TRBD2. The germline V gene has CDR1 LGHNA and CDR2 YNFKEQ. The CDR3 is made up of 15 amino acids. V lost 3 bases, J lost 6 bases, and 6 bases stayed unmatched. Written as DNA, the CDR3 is TGTGCCAGCAGCCATCCGGGACTAGACGCCGGGGAGCTGTTTTTT. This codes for CASSHPGLDAGELFF.

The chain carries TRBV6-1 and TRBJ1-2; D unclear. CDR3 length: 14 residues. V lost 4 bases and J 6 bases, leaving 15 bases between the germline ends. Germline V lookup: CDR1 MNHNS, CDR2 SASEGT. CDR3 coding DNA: TGTGCCAGCAGTGTGGCTTCGGGGAAGGATGGCTACACCTTC. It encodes CASSVASGKDGYTF.

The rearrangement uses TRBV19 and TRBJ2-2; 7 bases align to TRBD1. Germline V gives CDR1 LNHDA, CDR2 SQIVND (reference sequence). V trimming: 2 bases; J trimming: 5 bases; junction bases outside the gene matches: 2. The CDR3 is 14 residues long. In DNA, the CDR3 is TGTGCCAGTAGTATACAACAGGGGACCGGGGAGCTGTTTTTT. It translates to CASSIQQGTGELFF. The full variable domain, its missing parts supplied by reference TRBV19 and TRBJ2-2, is DGGITQSPKYLFRKEGQNVTLSCEQNLNHDAMYWYRQDPGQGLRLIYYSQIVNDFQKGDIAEGYSVSREKKESFPLTVTSAQKNPTAFYLCASSIQQGTGELFFGEGSRLTVL.

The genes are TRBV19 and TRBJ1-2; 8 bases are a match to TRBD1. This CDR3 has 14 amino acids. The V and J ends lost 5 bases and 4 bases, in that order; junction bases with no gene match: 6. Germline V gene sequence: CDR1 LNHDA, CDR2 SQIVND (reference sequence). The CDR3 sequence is CASSRGQGTYGYTF. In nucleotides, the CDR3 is TGTGCCAGTAGTCGCGGACAGGGAACCTATGGCTACACCTTC.

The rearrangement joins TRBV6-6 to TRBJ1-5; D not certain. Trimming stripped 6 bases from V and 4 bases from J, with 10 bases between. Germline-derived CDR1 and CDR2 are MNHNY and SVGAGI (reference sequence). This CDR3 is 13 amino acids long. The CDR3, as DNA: TGTGCCAGCAGCCAAGGTCAGAATCAGCCCCAGCATTTT. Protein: CASSQGQNQPQHF.

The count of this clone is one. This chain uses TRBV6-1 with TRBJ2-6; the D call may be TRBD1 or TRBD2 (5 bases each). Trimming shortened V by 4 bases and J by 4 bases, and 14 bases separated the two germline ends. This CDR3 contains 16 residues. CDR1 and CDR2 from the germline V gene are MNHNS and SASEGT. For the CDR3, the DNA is TGTGCCAGCAGTGTATCTACCGGGGCGGGGGCCAACGTCCTGACTTTC. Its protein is CASSVSTGAGANVLTF.

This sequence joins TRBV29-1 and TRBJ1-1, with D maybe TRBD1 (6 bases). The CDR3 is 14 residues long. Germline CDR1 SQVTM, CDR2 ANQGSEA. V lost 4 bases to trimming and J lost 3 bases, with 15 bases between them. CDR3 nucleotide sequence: TGCAGCGTTGGGGGGGCAGGGATGTACACTGAAGCTTTCTTT. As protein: CSVGGAGMYTEAFF. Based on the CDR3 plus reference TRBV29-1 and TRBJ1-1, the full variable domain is SAVISQKPSRDICQRGTSLTIQCQVDSQVTMMFWYRQQPGQSLTLIATANQGSEATYESGFVIDKFPISRPNLTFSTLTVSNMSPEDSSIYLCSVGGAGMYTEAFFGQGTRLTVV.